The 22 T cell receptor beta chains given below trace back to one sample, sequenced in a study of control samples from healthy donors and cancer patients. Measured with immunoSEQ multiplex PCR; TCRdb has only the in-frame clones, and not every one. Of some 150,000 clones detected, 96% appear once; the ten largest clones hold over 0.9%. Sequencing was done on a sample of blood. Receptors were obtained from a woman younger than 45 in good health.

The chain couples TRBV9 to TRBJ1-6, with D tentatively TRBD1 (5 bases). The V end lost 3 bases, the J end lost 9 bases, and 16 bases lay between the germline ends. The CDR3 contains 15 residues. The germline gives CDR1 SGDLS, CDR2 YYNGEE. The CDR3 here is CASSAVDSFGSPLHF. The CDR3 nucleotides read TGTGCCAGCAGCGCCGTCGACAGCTTCGGTTCACCCCTCCACTTT.

The genes are TRBV9 and TRBJ2-1; no definite D call. Germline lookup yields CDR1 SGDLS and CDR2 YYNGEE. CDR3 size: 16 residues. V dropped 0 bases and J dropped 4 bases, with 14 bases sitting between them. The CDR3 here is CASSVGTVPRYNEQFF. The CDR3, as DNA: TGTGCCAGCAGCGTAGGTACGGTCCCCCGATACAATGAGCAGTTCTTC.

This sequence joins TRBV29-1 and TRBJ2-7; the D gene is possibly TRBD2 (5 bases). This CDR3 comprises 11 residues. V was cut by 4 bases and J by 2 bases, with 6 bases left in between. Germline CDR1 is SQVTM and CDR2 is ANQGSEA. CDR3 in DNA: TGCAGCGTTGGGGGAGCCTACGAGCAGTACTTC. Translating gives CSVGGAYEQYF.

This chain links TRBV24-1 with TRBJ1-5, with unresolved D. The V and J ends lost 3 bases and 7 bases respectively, with 12 bases between them. The CDR3 is made up of 14 amino acids. Germline-derived CDR1 and CDR2 are KGHDR and SFDVKD. CDR3 nucleotides: TGTGCCACCAGTGATCCCGCCAGCGGGCAGCCCCAGCATTTT. It translates to CATSDPASGQPQHF.

The chain employs TRBV3-1 (or the pseudogene TRBV3-2) and TRBJ1-6; 8 positions agree with TRBD1. The CDR3 covers 14 residues. The germline gives CDR1 LGHDT, CDR2 YNNKEL (reference sequence). The junction had 3 bases not matched to a gene; V was cut back by 4 bases and J by 7 bases. CDR3 residues: CASSLGQGNSPLHF. CDR3 nucleotides: TGTGCCAGCAGCCTAGGACAGGGAAATTCACCCCTCCACTTT.

The chain uses TRBV6-6 and TRBJ1-6; the D is unclear. The germline gives CDR1 MNHNY, CDR2 SVGAGI (reference sequence). This CDR3 comprises 16 residues. V lost 0 bases and J 7 bases, leaving 13 bases between the germline ends. The CDR3 DNA reads as TGTGCCAGCAGTTACTCGACGGCGCATCGGAATTCACCCCTCCACTTT. It translates to CASSYSTAHRNSPLHF.

The V gene is TRBV7-9, the J gene TRBJ2-3; possibly TRBD1 or TRBD2 for D (5 bases each). CDR3 length: 15 residues. Germline-derived CDR1 and CDR2 are SEHNR and FQNEAQ (reference sequence). The V and J ends lost 3 bases and 4 bases respectively, with 14 bases between them. The DNA for the CDR3 is TGTGCCAGCAGCTTTAGAGGGGCCAGCGCAGATACGCAGTATTTT. Translating gives CASSFRGASADTQYF.

V gene TRBV19 combines with J gene TRBJ1-2; no clear D gene. The germline V and J ends were trimmed by 11 bases and 3 bases, with 10 bases remaining between them. CDR1 is LNHDA, CDR2 SQIVND, per germline (reference sequence). There are 11 residues in the CDR3. The CDR3 DNA reads TGTGCCGCCGGAGGTCACTATGGCTACACCTTC. Its protein product is CAAGGHYGYTF.

The V and J genes are TRBV19 and TRBJ1-6; D might be TRBD1 (6 bases). In germline, CDR1 is LNHDA, CDR2 SQIVND (reference sequence). The CDR3 contains 12 residues. Trimming shortened V by 6 bases and J by 10 bases, and 10 bases separated the two germline ends. The CDR3 region is CASSGGGSPLHF. CDR3 bases: TGTGCCAGTAGCGGGGGCGGGTCACCCCTCCACTTT.

Regarding this clone: Within the sample, other DNA sequences also encode this same CDR3. This chain connects TRBV9 to TRBJ2-2, with a weak D call TRBD2 (6 bases). Germline V lookup: CDR1 SGDLS, CDR2 YYNGEE. Trimming took off 0 bases at V and 4 bases at J, with 7 bases between the two ends. CDR3 length: 14 amino acids. The CDR3: CASSVGGGTGELFF. Here the CDR3 DNA reads TGTGCCAGCAGCGTAGGGGGAGGCACCGGGGAGCTGTTTTTT.

V is TRBV4-1 and J is TRBJ2-7; a possible D gene is TRBD2 (6 bases). The CDR3 consists of 15 residues. The V and J ends lost 4 bases and 6 bases respectively, with 19 bases between them. Germline CDR1 and CDR2: MGHRA and YSYEKL. CDR3 protein: CASSLRRDGRGEQYF. The CDR3 nucleotides read TGCGCCAGCAGCCTACGGAGGGACGGTAGGGGCGAGCAGTACTTC.

The gene calls are TRBV3-1 (or the pseudogene TRBV3-2) and TRBJ2-3, with D hard to call. Germline V CDR1 and CDR2: LGHDT, YNNKEL (reference sequence). The CDR3 is 14 residues long. V was trimmed by 1 base and J by 3 bases, leaving 8 bases between them. The CDR3 spells CASSQGIATDTQYF. The CDR3 coding sequence is TGTGCCAGCAGCCAAGGTATCGCGACAGATACGCAGTATTTT.

The genes are TRBV5-1 and TRBJ2-2; D is unclear. Germline V gene lookup returns CDR1 SGHRS and CDR2 YFSETQ. This CDR3 spans 15 amino acids. V was shortened by 0 bases and J by 2 bases, with 8 bases between the two germline ends. In DNA, the CDR3 is TGCGCCAGCAGCTTGGAGGGTATCAACACCGGGGAGCTGTTTTTT. Residues: CASSLEGINTGELFF.

The table lists this clone with a count of one. The rearrangement joins TRBV3-1 (or the pseudogene TRBV3-2) to TRBJ2-1, with D maybe TRBD2 (6 bases). This CDR3 spans 16 amino acids. CDR1 and CDR2 (germline): LGHDT, YNNKEL (reference sequence). Trimming pared 5 bases from V and 3 bases from J, leaving 17 bases between. The CDR3 region has the DNA TGTGCCAGCAGCGCCCCTTCCGGGAGAGACTACAATGAGCAGTTCTTC. Its translation: CASSAPSGRDYNEQFF.

CDR3 DNA: TGCGCCAGCAGTCAGACAGGGGGCTACGAGCAGTACTTC. It specifies CASSQTGGYEQYF. The chain employs TRBV10-2 and TRBJ2-7, with 9 nucleotides matching TRBD1. V trimming: 5 bases; J trimming: 3 bases; junction bases outside the gene matches: 2. Germline CDR1 is WSHSY and CDR2 is SAAADI. This CDR3 is 13 amino acids long.

The DNA of the CDR3 is TGTGCCAGCAGTCCGACTCGGACCGGGCCCCAGCATTTT. Its protein product is CASSPTRTGPQHF. The rearrangement links TRBV27 to TRBJ1-5; D is ambiguous. Trimming took 5 bases from V and 9 from J, leaving 14 bases between them. The germline CDR1 and CDR2 sequences are MNHEY and SMNVEV (reference sequence). CDR3 length equals 13 residues.

This chain links TRBV6-5 with TRBJ2-7; TRBD2 matches at 12 bases. This CDR3 region has 14 residues. V gave up 6 bases and J gave up 6 bases; unmatched junction bases: 6. Germline CDR1 is MNHEY and CDR2 is SVGAGI. Here the CDR3 reads CASRRTSGTIEQYF. CDR3 nucleotide sequence: TGTGCCAGCAGGAGGACTAGCGGGACCATCGAGCAGTACTTC.

The chain employs TRBV3-1 (or the pseudogene TRBV3-2) and TRBJ2-7; a weak D match, TRBD1 (5 bases). V lost 3 bases and J lost 9, with 12 bases in between. CDR1 and CDR2 (germline): LGHDT, YNNKEL (reference sequence). The CDR3 spans 12 residues. CDR3 loop: CASSHGPRGQYF. CDR3 bases: TGTGCCAGCAGCCACGGCCCAAGGGGGCAGTACTTC.

The chain employs TRBV18 and TRBJ2-2; no firm D call. Trimming pared 2 bases from V and 1 base from J, leaving 5 bases between. Germline-derived CDR1 and CDR2 are KGHSH and LQKENI. The CDR3 has 14 amino acids. The CDR3 region is CASSPGVNTGELFF. The CDR3 DNA follows: TGTGCCAGCTCACCAGGAGTGAACACCGGGGAGCTGTTTTTT.

The rearrangement uses TRBV14 and TRBJ2-2; D remains ambiguous. Germline V gene data show CDR1 as SGHDN and CDR2 as FVKESK. The ends were cut back, 0 bases at V and 1 base at J, with 9 bases in the middle. The CDR3 is 16 residues long. The CDR3 region has the DNA TGTGCCAGCAGCCAAGATTTTCCAGGGAACACCGGGGAGCTGTTTTTT. Protein sequence: CASSQDFPGNTGELFF. Full variable domain (rest looked up from reference TRBV14 and TRBJ2-2): EAGVTQFPSHSVIEKGQTVTLRCDPISGHDNLYWYRRVMGKEIKFLLHFVKESKQDESGMPNNRFLAERTGGTYSTLKVQPAELEDSGVYFCASSQDFPGNTGELFFGEGSRLTVL.

The table lists this clone with a count of one. The genes are TRBV23-1 and TRBJ2-2; D perhaps matches TRBD2 (6 bases). TRBV23-1 is recorded as an ORF, its role being uncertain. Between the trimmed V and J ends, which lost 4 bases and 8 bases, there was a span of 17 bases. There are 15 residues in the CDR3. CDR3 bases: TGCGCCAGCAGTCCCCCGGGCACGCGGGGTGGGGAGCTGTTTTTT. Encoded protein: CASSPPGTRGGELFF.

This sequence joins TRBV2 and TRBJ1-1, with unresolved D. V was clipped by 11 bases and J by 0 bases, with 13 bases between them. The CDR3 contains 13 residues. Germline loops: CDR1 SNHLY, CDR2 FYNNEI. The CDR3 nucleotides read TGTGCCTGGGAGTCCCCAATGAACACTGAAGCTTTCTTT. Translating it yields CAWESPMNTEAFF.